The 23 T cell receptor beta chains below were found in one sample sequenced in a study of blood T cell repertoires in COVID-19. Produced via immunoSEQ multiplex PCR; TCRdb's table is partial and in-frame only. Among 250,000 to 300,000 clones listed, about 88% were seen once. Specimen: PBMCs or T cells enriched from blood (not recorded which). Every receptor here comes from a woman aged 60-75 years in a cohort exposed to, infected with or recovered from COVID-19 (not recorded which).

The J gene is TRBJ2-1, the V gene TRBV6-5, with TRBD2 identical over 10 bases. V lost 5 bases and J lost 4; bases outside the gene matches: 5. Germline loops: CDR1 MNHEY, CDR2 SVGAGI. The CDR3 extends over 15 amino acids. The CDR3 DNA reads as TGTGCCAGCAGTAAGCGGACTAGCGGTTACAATGAGCAGTTCTTC. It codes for CASSKRTSGYNEQFF.

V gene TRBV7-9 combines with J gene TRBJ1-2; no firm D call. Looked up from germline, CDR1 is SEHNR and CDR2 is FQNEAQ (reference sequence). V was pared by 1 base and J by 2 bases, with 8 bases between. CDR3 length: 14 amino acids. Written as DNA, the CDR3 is TGTGCCAGCAGCTTAGGCAGTTTGAACTATGGCTACACCTTC. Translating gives CASSLGSLNYGYTF.

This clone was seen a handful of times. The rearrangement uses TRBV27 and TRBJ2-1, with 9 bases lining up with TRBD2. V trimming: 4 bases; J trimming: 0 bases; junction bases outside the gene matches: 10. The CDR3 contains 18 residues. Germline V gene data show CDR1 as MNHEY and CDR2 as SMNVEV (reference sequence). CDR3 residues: CASSYSLLAGVSYNEQFF. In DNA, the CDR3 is TGTGCCAGCAGTTACTCCCTACTAGCGGGCGTCTCCTACAATGAGCAGTTCTTC.

CDR3 sequence: CASKGDARNTEAFF. DNA of the CDR3: TGTGCCAGTAAGGGAGACGCCAGGAATACTGAAGCTTTCTTT. The rearrangement joins TRBV19 to TRBJ1-1; D gene unclear. The CDR3 extends over 14 amino acids. Germline V gives CDR1 LNHDA, CDR2 SQIVND (reference sequence). V lost 7 bases and J 5 bases, leaving 17 bases between the germline ends. Looking up the rest from reference TRBV19 and TRBJ1-1 gives the full variable domain: DGGITQSPKYLFRKEGQNVTLSCEQNLNHDAMYWYRQDPGQGLRLIYYSQIVNDFQKGDIAEGYSVSREKKESFPLTVTSAQKNPTAFYLCASKGDARNTEAFFGQGTRLTVV.

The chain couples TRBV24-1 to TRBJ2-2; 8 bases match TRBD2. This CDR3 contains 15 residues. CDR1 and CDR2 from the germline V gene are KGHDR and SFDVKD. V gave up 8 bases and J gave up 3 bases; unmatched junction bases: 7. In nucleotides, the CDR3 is TGTGCCACCATGCGGGGGGAGGCCGACACCGGGGAGCTGTTTTTT. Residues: CATMRGEADTGELFF.

The CDR3 spells CASSQEKGDNTGELFF. CDR3 sequence (DNA): TGCGCCAGCAGCCAAGAAAAAGGGGATAACACCGGGGAGCTGTTTTTT. The chain recombines TRBV4-1 with TRBJ2-2, with a weak D call TRBD1 (5 bases). The V end was cut by 0 bases, the J end by 2 bases, with 10 bases between. This CDR3 has 16 residues. Germline V gene lookup returns CDR1 MGHRA and CDR2 YSYEKL.

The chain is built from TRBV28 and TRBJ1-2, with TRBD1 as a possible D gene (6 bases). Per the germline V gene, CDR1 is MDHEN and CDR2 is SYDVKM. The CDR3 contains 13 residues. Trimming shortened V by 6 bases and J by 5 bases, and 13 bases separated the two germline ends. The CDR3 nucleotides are TGTGCCAGCAGCCCCGACAGGTATTATGGCTACACCTTC. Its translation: CASSPDRYYGYTF.

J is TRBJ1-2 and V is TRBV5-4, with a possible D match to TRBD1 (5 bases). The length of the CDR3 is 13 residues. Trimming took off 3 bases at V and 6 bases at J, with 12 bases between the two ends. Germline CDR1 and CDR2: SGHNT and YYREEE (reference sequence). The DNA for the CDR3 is TGTGCCAGCAGCTCAGCCGACAGACATGGCTACACCTTC. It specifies CASSSADRHGYTF.

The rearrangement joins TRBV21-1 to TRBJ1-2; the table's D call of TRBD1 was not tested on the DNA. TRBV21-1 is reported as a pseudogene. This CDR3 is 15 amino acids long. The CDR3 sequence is CASSKAFDRDDGYTF. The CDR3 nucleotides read TGTGCCAGCAGCAAAGCCTTTGACAGGGATGATGGCTACACCTTC.

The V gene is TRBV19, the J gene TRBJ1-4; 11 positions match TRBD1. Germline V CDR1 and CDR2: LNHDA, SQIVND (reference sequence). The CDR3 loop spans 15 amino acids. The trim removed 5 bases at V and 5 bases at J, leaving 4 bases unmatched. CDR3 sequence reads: CASSSRTGGNEKLFF. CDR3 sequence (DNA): TGTGCCAGTAGTTCCCGGACAGGGGGCAATGAAAAACTGTTTTTT.

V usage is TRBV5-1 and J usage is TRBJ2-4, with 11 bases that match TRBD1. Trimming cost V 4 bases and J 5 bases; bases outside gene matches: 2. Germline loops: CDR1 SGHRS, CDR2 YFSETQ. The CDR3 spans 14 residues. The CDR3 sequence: CASSRTGGENIQYF. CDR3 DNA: TGCGCCAGCAGCCGGACAGGGGGCGAAAACATTCAGTACTTC.

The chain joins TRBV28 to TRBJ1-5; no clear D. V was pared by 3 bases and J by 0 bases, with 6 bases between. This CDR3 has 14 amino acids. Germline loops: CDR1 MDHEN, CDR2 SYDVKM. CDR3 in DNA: TGTGCCAGCAGTTTCGAAGCTAGCAATCAGCCCCAGCATTTT. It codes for CASSFEASNQPQHF.

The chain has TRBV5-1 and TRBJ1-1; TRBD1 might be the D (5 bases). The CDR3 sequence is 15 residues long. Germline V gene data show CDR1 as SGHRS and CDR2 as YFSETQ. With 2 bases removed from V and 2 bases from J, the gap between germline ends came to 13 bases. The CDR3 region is CASSFWATANTEAFF. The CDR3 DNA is TGCGCCAGCAGCTTCTGGGCGACAGCTAACACTGAAGCTTTCTTT.

DNA of the CDR3: TGTGCCACCAGTGATTTGCAAATGGGACAGGGGGACAATCAGCCCCAGCATTTT. It is translated as CATSDLQMGQGDNQPQHF. The chain employs TRBV24-1 and TRBJ1-5; 11 bases are a match to TRBD1. The CDR3 consists of 18 residues. V lost 0 bases and J lost 3; bases outside the gene matches: 6. Germline CDR1 KGHDR, CDR2 SFDVKD.

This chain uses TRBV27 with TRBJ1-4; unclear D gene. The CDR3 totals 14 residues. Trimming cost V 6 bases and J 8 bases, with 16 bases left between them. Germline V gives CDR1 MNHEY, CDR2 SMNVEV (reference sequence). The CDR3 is CASRSTRGTEKLFF. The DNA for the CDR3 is TGTGCCAGCAGGTCGACCCGGGGTACGGAAAAACTGTTTTTT. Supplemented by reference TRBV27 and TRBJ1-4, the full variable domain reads EAQVTQNPRYLITVTGKKLTVTCSQNMNHEYMSWYRQDPGLGLRQIYYSMNVEVTDKGDVPEGYKVSRKEKRNFPLILESPSPNQTSLYFCASRSTRGTEKLFFGSGTQLSVL.

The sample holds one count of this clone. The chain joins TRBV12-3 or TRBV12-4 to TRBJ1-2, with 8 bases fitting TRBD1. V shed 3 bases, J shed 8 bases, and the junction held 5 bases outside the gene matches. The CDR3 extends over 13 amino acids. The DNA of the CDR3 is TGTGCCAGCAGTTTGGTCGACAGGGGAGGCTACACCTTC. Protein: CASSLVDRGGYTF.

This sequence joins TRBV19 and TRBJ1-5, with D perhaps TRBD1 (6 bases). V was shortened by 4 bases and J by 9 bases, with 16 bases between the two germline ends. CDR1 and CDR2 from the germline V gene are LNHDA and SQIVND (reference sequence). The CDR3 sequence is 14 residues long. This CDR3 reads CASSTETGSRPQHF. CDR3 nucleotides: TGTGCCAGTAGTACCGAGACAGGTTCGCGGCCCCAGCATTTT.

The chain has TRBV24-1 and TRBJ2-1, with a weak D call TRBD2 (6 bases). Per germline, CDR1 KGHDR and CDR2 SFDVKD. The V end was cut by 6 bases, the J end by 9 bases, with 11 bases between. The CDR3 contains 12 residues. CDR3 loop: CATSRGSGEQFF. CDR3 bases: TGTGCCACCAGTCGGGGGAGTGGTGAGCAGTTCTTC.

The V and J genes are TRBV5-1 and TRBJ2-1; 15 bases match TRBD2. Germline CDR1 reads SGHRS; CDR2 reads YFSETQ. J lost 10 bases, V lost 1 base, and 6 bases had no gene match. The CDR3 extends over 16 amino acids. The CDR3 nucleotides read TGCGCCAGCAGCTTGCGGGGACTAGCGGGAGGCCGGGAGCAGTTCTTC. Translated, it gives CASSLRGLAGGREQFF.

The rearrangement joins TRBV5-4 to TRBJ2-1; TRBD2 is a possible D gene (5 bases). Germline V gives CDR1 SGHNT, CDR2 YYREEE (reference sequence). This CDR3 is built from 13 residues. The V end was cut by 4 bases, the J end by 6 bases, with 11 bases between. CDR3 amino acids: CASSGGRSNEQFF. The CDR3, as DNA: TGTGCCAGCAGCGGAGGACGGAGCAATGAGCAGTTCTTC. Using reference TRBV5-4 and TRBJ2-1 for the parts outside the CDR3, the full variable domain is ETGVTQSPTHLIKTRGQQVTLRCSSQSGHNTVSWYQQALGQGPQFIFQYYREEENGRGNFPPRFSGLQFPNYSSELNVNALELDDSALYLCASSGGRSNEQFFGPGTRLTVL.

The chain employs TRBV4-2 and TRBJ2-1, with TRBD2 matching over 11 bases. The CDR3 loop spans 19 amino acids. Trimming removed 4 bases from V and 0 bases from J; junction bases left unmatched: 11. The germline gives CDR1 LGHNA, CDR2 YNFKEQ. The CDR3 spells CASSPTGTSGLISYNEQFF. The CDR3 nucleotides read TGTGCCAGCAGCCCTACCGGGACTAGCGGATTAATCTCCTACAATGAGCAGTTCTTC.

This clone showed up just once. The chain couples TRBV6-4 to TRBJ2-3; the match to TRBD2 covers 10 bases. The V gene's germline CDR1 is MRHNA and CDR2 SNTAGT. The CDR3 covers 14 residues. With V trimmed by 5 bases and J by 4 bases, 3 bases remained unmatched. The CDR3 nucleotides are TGTGCCAGCAGTTTAGCGGGAGGCTCAGATACGCAGTATTTT. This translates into CASSLAGGSDTQYF.

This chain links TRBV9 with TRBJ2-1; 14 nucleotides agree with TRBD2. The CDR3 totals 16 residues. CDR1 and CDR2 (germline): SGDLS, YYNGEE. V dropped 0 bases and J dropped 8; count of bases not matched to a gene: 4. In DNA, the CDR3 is TGTGCCAGCAGCGTAGCTGGACTAGCGGGAGGACATGAGCAGTTCTTC. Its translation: CASSVAGLAGGHEQFF. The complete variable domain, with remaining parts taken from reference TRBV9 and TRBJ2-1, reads DSGVTQTPKHLITATGQRVTLRCSPRSGDLSVYWYQQSLDQGLQFLIQYYNGEERAKGNILERFSAQQFPDLHSELNLSSLELGDSALYFCASSVAGLAGGHEQFFGPGTRLTVL.